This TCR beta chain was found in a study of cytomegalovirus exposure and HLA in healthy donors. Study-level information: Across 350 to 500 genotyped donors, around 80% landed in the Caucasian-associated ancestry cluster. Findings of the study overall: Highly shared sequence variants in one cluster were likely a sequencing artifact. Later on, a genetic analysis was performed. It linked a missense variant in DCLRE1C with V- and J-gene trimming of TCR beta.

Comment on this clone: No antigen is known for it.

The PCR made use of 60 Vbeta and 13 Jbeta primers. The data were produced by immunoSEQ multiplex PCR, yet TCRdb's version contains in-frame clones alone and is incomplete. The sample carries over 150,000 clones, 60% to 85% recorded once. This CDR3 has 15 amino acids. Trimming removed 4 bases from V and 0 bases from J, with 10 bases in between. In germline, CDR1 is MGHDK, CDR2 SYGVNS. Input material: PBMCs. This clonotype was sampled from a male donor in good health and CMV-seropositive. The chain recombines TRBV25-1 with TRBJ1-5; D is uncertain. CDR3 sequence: CASSGSAGSNQPQHF. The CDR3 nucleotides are TGTGCCAGCAGTGGCTCCGCGGGTAGCAATCAGCCCCAGCATTTT.